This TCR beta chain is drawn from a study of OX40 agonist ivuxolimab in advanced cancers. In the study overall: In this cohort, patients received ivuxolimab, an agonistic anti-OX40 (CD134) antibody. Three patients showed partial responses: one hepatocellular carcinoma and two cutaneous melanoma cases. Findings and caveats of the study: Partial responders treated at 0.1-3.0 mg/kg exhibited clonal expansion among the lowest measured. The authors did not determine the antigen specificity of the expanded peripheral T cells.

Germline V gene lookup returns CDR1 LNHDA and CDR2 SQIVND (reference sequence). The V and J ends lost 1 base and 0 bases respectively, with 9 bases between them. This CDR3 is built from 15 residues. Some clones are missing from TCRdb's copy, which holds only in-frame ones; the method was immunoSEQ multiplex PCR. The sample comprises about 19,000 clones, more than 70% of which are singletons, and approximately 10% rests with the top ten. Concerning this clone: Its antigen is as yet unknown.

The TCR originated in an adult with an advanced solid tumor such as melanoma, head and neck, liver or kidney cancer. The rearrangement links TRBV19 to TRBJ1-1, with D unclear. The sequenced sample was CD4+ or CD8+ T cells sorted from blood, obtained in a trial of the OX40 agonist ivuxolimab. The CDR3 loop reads CASSIGPQMNTEAFF. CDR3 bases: TGTGCCAGTAGTATAGGGCCACAGATGAACACTGAAGCTTTCTTT.